Listed below are T cell receptor beta chains from one sample, sequenced in a study of T cell repertoires in cytomegalovirus infection. Their antigen targets remain unknown. TCRdb reprocessed the reads with MiXCR, giving one entry per CDR3 protein. The profile shows 400,000 to 600,000 distinct CDR3 sequences, roughly 46% of them singletons. Sequencing used cultured PBMCs, obtained from culture after CMV antigen stimulation. These receptors were collected from a human donor in good health (CMV status not recorded). Some clones in this sample may be carry-over from other donors' samples. The CDR3 runs from the conserved cysteine through the conserved F or W. A D gene is named only where the DNA matches it firmly. Clone size appears in some rows only: once, few, many, or a class for an expanded clone.

J | D | V | size | CDR3 | DNA
TRBJ2-1 | - | TRBV20-1 | - | CSASGGGPSYNEQFF | TGCAGTGCGTCAGGTGGGGGCCCCTCCTACAATGAGCAGTTCTTC
TRBJ2-4 | - | TRBV7-3 | - | CASSFGQKNIQYF | TGTGCCAGCAGCTTCGGACAGAAAAACATTCAGTACTTC
TRBJ2-1 | TRBD2 | TRBV6-6 | - | CASREFSGGAIGEQFF | TGTGCCAGCAGGGAATTCAGCGGGGGGGCTATAGGGGAGCAGTTCTTC
TRBJ2-1 | TRBD1 | TRBV7-4 | once | CASSSTSGQSYNELFF | TGTGCCAGCAGCTCAACGTCGGGACAGTCCTACAATGAGCTGTTCTTC
TRBJ2-5 | - | TRBV7-6 | - | CASISWGQETQYF | TGTGCCAGCATCTCTTGGGGTCAAGAGACCCAGTACTTC
TRBJ2-4 | - | TRBV7-9 | - | CASSLDTNIQYF | TGTGCCAGCAGCTTGGACACAAACATTCAGTACTTC
TRBJ2-3 | - | TRBV6-2/TRBV6-3 | - | CATRSTASRGTDTQYF | TGTGCCACCCGAAGTACAGCATCTCGGGGCACAGATACGCAGTATTTT
TRBJ2-7 | - | TRBV12-3/TRBV12-4 | few | CASSAGADEQYF | TGTGCCAGCAGTGCCGGGGCCGACGAGCAGTACTTC
TRBJ2-7 | TRBD2 | TRBV7-4 | - | CASSLEVIGGGRDYF | TGTGCCAGCAGCTTAGAAGTTATAGGCGGGGGTAGAGACTACTTC
TRBJ2-2 | - | TRBV19 | - | CASSILVAPSGELFF | TGTGCCAGTAGTATATTAGTCGCCCCATCTGGGGAGCTGTTTTTT
TRBJ1-5 | - | TRBV7-9 | few | CASSLGSVREQPQHF | TGTGCCAGCAGCTTAGGGTCAGTGAGGGAGCAGCCCCAGCATTTT
TRBJ2-1 | TRBD2 | TRBV7-8 | - | CASSLGTSAQFF | TGTGCCAGCAGCTTAGGGACTAGCGCGCAGTTCTTC
TRBJ2-1 | TRBD2 | TRBV7-2 | few | CASSLTGGIYNEQFF | TGTGCCAGCAGCTTAACGGGAGGGATATACAATGAGCAGTTCTTC
TRBJ2-3 | - | TRBV7-2 | many | CASSPDGRSTQYF | TGTGCCAGCAGCCCGGACGGGCGAAGTACGCAGTATTTT
TRBJ1-5 | TRBD1 | TRBV7-8 | - | CASSRDREQPQHF | TGTGCCAGCAGCCGGGACAGGGAACAGCCCCAGCATTTT
TRBJ2-1 | - | TRBV6-2/TRBV6-3 | few | CASSRLSSYNEQFF | TGTGCCAGCAGTAGACTCAGCTCCTACAATGAGCAGTTCTTC
TRBJ2-5 | - | TRBV6-2/TRBV6-3 | - | CASLQRPGRGTQYF | TGTGCCAGCCTCCAAAGGCCGGGGCGAGGGACCCAGTACTTC
TRBJ1-5 | - | TRBV9 | - | CASSVTDGFYQPQHF | TGTGCCAGCAGCGTAACCGACGGCTTTTATCAGCCCCAGCATTTT
TRBJ1-2 | - | TRBV4-1 | few | CASSQDETRDYGYTF | TGCGCCAGCAGCCAAGATGAGACGAGGGACTATGGCTACACCTTC
TRBJ1-2 | - | TRBV2 | few | CASTPQTGRDYYGYTF | TGTGCCAGCACCCCTCAAACTGGGCGGGACTACTATGGCTACACCTTC
TRBJ1-2 | TRBD1 | TRBV19 | - | CASSWSTGGDYGYTF | TGTGCCAGTAGTTGGTCTACAGGGGGTGACTATGGCTACACCTTC
TRBJ2-2 | - | TRBV7-4 | - | CASSLWRDKDGELFF | TGTGCCAGCAGCTTATGGCGGGACAAGGACGGGGAGCTGTTTTTT
TRBJ1-5 | TRBD1 | TRBV7-6 | few | CASSQGQNQPQHF | TGTGCCAGCAGCCAGGGACAGAATCAGCCCCAGCATTTT
TRBJ2-5 | TRBD1 | TRBV11-2 | - | CASSFGQTGGAETQYF | TGTGCCAGCAGCTTCGGTCAGACAGGGGGCGCCGAGACCCAGTACTTC
TRBJ2-7 | TRBD2 | TRBV12-3/TRBV12-4 | few | CASSPRLAGVEEQYF | TGTGCCAGCAGCCCCCGACTAGCGGGAGTAGAGGAGCAGTACTTC
TRBJ1-4 | TRBD1 | TRBV7-9 | - | CASSSGQAREKLFF | TGTGCCAGCAGCTCGGGACAGGCCAGGGAAAAACTGTTTTTT
TRBJ1-1 | TRBD1 | TRBV20-1 | few | CSAGQGARTEAFF | TGCAGTGCGGGACAGGGGGCGCGCACTGAAGCTTTCTTT
TRBJ2-1 | TRBD2 | TRBV2 | - | CASRLAGNNEQFF | TGTGCCAGCAGATTAGCGGGAAACAATGAGCAGTTCTTC
TRBJ2-1 | - | TRBV15 | - | CATSRSGPQYSGIHNEQFF | TGTGCCACCAGCAGGAGTGGCCCCCAATATAGTGGGATCCACAATGAGCAGTTCTTC
TRBJ2-1 | - | TRBV2 | few | CASSAFLEGYPHEQFF | TGTGCCAGCAGTGCTTTTCTGGAGGGGTACCCTCATGAGCAGTTCTTC
TRBJ1-1 | - | TRBV11-2 | - | CASSPPAGMMNTEAFF | TGTGCCAGCAGCCCTCCAGCGGGTATGATGAACACTGAAGCTTTCTTT
TRBJ2-7 | TRBD2 | TRBV2 | - | CASRERLAALGEQYF | TGTGCCAGCAGGGAACGACTAGCCGCGTTGGGCGAGCAGTACTTC
TRBJ2-1 | - | TRBV12-3/TRBV12-4 | - | CASSSRTGAYNEQFF | TGTGCCAGCAGTTCCCGGACGGGTGCCTACAATGAGCAGTTCTTC
TRBJ2-6 | - | TRBV6-2/TRBV6-3 | - | CASSYRTGSSGANVLTF | TGTGCCAGCAGTTACAGGACGGGAAGCTCTGGGGCCAACGTCCTGACTTTC
TRBJ2-1 | - | TRBV12-3/TRBV12-4 | - | CASSLISEQFF | TGTGCCAGCAGTTTAATAAGCGAGCAGTTCTTC
TRBJ1-1 | TRBD1 | TRBV28 | once | CASSTYRGKGTEAFF | TGTGCCAGCAGTACCTACAGGGGGAAAGGAACTGAAGCTTTCTTT
TRBJ2-1 | - | TRBV7-9 | - | CASSLPASSETSEQFF | TGTGCCAGCAGCTTACCCGCTTCGTCGGAGACCAGTGAGCAGTTCTTC
TRBJ2-7 | TRBD2 | TRBV6-5 | - | CASSQSSTGTSYEQYF | TGTGCCAGCAGCCAATCATCCACCGGGACTAGCTACGAGCAGTACTTC
TRBJ1-2 | - | TRBV7-2 | - | CASSLHDYGYTF | TGTGCCAGCAGCCTACACGATTATGGCTACACCTTC
TRBJ2-7 | - | TRBV19 | - | CASSIGTSPTDREYF | TGTGCCAGTAGTATAGGCACTTCCCCGACGGATCGGGAGTACTTC
TRBJ2-7 | - | TRBV7-9 | - | CASSERTAEYFEQYF | TGTGCCAGCAGCGAGAGGACAGCCGAATACTTCGAGCAGTACTTC